This T cell receptor beta chain came from a study of blood T cell repertoires in COVID-19. Measured with immunoSEQ multiplex PCR; TCRdb has only the in-frame clones, and not every one. The sample carries under 300,000 clones, 85% to 90% recorded once. CDR3 length equals 16 residues. The germline V and J ends were trimmed by 4 bases and 0 bases, with 12 bases remaining between them. The germline V gene has CDR1 SGHVS and CDR2 FQNEAQ. The sequencing input was PBMCs or T cells enriched from blood (not recorded which). The V gene is TRBV7-8, the J gene TRBJ2-2; D is perhaps TRBD1 (6 bases). This receptor was taken from a young man who had recovered from COVID-19. In DNA form, the CDR3 reads TGTGCCAGCAGCTCAAGGACAGCCCCGAACACCGGGGAGCTGTTTTTT. Translation gives CASSSRTAPNTGELFF.